The entry below describes one T cell receptor (beta chain). The data derive from a study of shared clonotypes between healthy human individuals. Sorted-subset replicate PCRs used about 200 ng DNA, around 31,000 T cell genomes. Sequenced by immunoSEQ multiplex PCR; TCRdb stores in-frame clones only, minus some. There are about 2 million clones in the sample; just under 95% occur only once, and 0.95% to 1.5% lies in the top ten. CD45RO-negative CD8 cells positively selected for CCR7 made up the naive population, which excluded terminally differentiated effector memory CD45RA+ cells. Germline V gives CDR1 MNHEY, CDR2 SVGAGI. V lost 10 bases, J lost 5 bases, and 11 bases lay in between. This CDR3 spans 12 amino acids.

The sample consisted of naive CD8+ T cells sorted from blood. The genes are TRBV6-5 and TRBJ2-2; a possible D gene is TRBD2 (6 bases). The TCR was taken from a young man in good health. The CDR3 reads CATRLVTGELFF. In nucleotides, the CDR3 is TGTGCCACCAGACTAGTGACCGGGGAGCTGTTTTTT.